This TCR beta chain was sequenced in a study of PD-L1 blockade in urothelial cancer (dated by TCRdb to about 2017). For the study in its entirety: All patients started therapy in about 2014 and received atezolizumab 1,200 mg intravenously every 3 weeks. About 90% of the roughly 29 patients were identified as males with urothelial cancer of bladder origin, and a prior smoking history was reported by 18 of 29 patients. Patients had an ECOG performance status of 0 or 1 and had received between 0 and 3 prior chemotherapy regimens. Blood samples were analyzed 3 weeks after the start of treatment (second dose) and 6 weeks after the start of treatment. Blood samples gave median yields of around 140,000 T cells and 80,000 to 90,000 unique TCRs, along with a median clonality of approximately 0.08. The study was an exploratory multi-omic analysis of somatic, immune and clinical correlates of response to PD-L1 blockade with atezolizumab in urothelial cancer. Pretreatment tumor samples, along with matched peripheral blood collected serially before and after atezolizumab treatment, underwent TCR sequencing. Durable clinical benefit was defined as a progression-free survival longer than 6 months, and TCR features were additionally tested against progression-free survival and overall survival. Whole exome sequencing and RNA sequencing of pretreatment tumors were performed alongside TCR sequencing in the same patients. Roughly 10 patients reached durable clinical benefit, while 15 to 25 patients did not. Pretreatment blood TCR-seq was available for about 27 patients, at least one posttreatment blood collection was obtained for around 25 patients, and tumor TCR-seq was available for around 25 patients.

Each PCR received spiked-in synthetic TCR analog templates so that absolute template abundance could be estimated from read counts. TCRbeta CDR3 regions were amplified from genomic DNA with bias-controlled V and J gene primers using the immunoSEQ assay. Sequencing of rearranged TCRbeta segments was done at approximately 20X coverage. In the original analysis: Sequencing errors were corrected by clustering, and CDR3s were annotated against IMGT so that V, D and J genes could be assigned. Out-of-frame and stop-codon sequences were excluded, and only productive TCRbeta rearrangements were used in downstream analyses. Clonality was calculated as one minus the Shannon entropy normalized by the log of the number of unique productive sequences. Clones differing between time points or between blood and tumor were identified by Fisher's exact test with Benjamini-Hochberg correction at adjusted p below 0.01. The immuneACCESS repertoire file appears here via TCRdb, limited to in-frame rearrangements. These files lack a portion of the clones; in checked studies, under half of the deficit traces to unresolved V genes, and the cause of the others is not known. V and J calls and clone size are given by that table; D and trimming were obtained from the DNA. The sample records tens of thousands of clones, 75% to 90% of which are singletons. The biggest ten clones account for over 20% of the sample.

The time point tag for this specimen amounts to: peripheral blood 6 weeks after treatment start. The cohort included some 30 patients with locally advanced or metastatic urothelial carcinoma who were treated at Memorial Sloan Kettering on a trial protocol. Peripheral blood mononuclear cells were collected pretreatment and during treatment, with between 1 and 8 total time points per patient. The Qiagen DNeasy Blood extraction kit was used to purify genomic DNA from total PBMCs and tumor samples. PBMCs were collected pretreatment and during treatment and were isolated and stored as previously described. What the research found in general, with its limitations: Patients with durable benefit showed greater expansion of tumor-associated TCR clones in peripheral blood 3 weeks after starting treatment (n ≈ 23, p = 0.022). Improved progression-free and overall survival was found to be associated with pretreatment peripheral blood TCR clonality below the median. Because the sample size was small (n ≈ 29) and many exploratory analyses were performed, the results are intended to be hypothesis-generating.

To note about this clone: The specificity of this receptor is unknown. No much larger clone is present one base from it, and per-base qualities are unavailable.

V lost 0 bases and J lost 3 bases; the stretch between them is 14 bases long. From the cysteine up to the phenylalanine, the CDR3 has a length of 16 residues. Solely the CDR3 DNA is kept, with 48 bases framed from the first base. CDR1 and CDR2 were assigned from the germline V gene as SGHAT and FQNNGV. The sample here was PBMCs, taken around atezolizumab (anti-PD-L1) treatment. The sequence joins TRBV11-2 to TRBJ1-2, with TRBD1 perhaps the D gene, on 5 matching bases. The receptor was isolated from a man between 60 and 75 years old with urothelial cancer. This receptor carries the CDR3 CASSLEAGGRHYGYTF. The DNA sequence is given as TGTGCCAGCAGCTTAGAGGCGGGGGGGAGGCACTATGGCTACACCTTC.